Following are 4 T cell receptor beta chains from one sample sequenced in a study of human T cells and chemical hapten exposure. TCRdb itself ran the RACE reads through MiXCR, one entry per CDR3 protein. The table includes 100,000 to 150,000 distinct CDR3 sequences, approximately 9.5% detected once. The time point was: healthy volunteer bleed at 2 weeks. It was from unfractionated whole blood that total RNA was extracted. Sequenced material: whole blood. The origin of the receptors is a male donor in good health. Some clones in this sample may be carry-over from other donors' samples.

On this clonotype: One base away lies a much larger clone, so this may be a sequencing read error. The rearrangement links TRBV7-2 to TRBJ2-4, with TRBD1 identical over 9 bases. Germline V gene data show CDR1 as SGHTA and CDR2 as FQGNSA. With V trimmed by 4 bases and J by 6 bases, 13 bases remained unmatched. This CDR3 is 17 amino acids long. The CDR3 DNA reads TGTGCCAGCAGCTCCCGTTCGCTGGGACAGGGACCAAACATTCAGTACTTC. This gives the protein CASSSRSLGQGPNIQYF.

The V gene is TRBV6-5, the J gene TRBJ1-2; 7 bases align to TRBD1. Germline trimming cut 4 bases from V and 5 bases from J; bases unmatched to any gene: 10. Per the germline V gene, CDR1 is MNHEY and CDR2 is SVGAGI. This CDR3 spans 15 amino acids. The CDR3 spells CASSLVGTAVYGYTF. The CDR3 coding sequence is TGTGCCAGCAGTTTAGTTGGGACAGCAGTATATGGCTACACCTTC.

This clonotype was seen repeatedly, ten times or more. This sequence joins TRBV4-3 and TRBJ2-7; possibly TRBD2 for D (5 bases). Germline assignment: CDR1 LGHNA and CDR2 YSLEER. V lost 1 base, J lost 0 bases, and 10 bases lay in between. The CDR3 spans 15 residues. CDR3 region: CASSQGDTSSYEQYF. As DNA, the CDR3 is TGCGCCAGCAGCCAAGGAGATACTAGCTCCTACGAGCAGTACTTC.

This clonotype was picked up many times. The CDR3 region has the DNA TGTGCCATCAGTGAGTCATGGCCCATGAACACTGAAGCTTTCTTT. Protein product: CAISESWPMNTEAFF. This chain joins TRBV10-3 and TRBJ1-1; D is unclear. Germline V gene lookup returns CDR1 ENHRY and CDR2 SYGVKD. CDR3 length: 15 residues. With 0 bases removed from V and 0 bases from J, the gap between germline ends came to 8 bases.